A single sample gave rise to the 20 T cell receptor beta chains below, sequenced in a study of tumor and adjacent non-tumor tissue in lung cancer. No cell sorting was done before RNA was extracted from the tissue. TCRbeta libraries were built with three rounds of nested PCR, modified from ARM-PCR. TCRdb ran MiXCR on the multiplex PCR reads and lists one entry per CDR3 protein. The table lists roughly 120,000 distinct CDR3 sequences, 84% of them singletons. The sample was lung tumor tissue. Receptors were obtained from a man aged 65-85 years with non-small cell lung cancer.

Remarks on this clonotype: It is likely a read error, because the conserved phenylalanine at the end of the CDR3 is missing. The rearrangement joins TRBV28 to TRBJ2-7, with D possibly TRBD2 on 6 matching bases. CDR3 size: 15 residues. Trimming cost V 7 bases and J 4 bases, with 20 bases left between them. Germline V gene sequence: CDR1 MDHEN, CDR2 SYDVKM. CDR3 sequence reads: CASTFPRAGGYEQYL. The CDR3 nucleotides are TGTGCCAGCACTTTCCCGCGGGCCGGGGGTTACGAGCAGTACTTA.

With respect to this clonotype: One junction end does not reproduce the germline sequence, and a read error may be involved. The chain employs TRBV5-4 and TRBJ2-1; 14 bases line up with TRBD2. CDR1 SGHNT and CDR2 YYREEE come from the germline V gene (reference sequence). The CDR3 length is 16 residues. CDR3 DNA: TGTGCCAACAGCGGAGCCGGGACTAGCGGGAGAGCGATGCAGTTCTTC. This sequence encodes CANSGAGTSGRAMQFF.

Worth noting for this clonotype: The final CDR3 position lacks the conserved phenylalanine or tryptophan, pointing to a likely read error. The V gene is TRBV29-1, the J gene TRBJ2-5; a weak D match, TRBD2 (6 bases). V lost 3 bases and J 5 bases, leaving 10 bases between the germline ends. The CDR3 loop spans 12 amino acids. Germline-derived CDR1 and CDR2 are SQVTM and ANQGSEA. The CDR3 loop is CSVEAGRETQYY. The CDR3 region has the DNA TGCAGCGTTGAGGCAGGGAGGGAGACCCAGTACTAC.

Details on this clonotype: A much more abundant neighbour one base away suggests this may be a read error. The chain couples TRBV20-1 to TRBJ1-3; 7 bases align to TRBD1. The V gene end was trimmed by 2 bases and the J gene end by 4 bases; junction bases not matched to a gene: 8. The germline V gene has CDR1 DFQATT and CDR2 SNEGSKA (reference sequence). The CDR3 has 15 amino acids. The CDR3 nucleotides are TGCAGTGCTAGAAAAGACAGGGCTCTCGGAAACACCATATATTTT. Amino acid sequence: CSARKDRALGNTIYF.

To note about this clonotype: At one end the junction does not follow the germline gene, possibly because of a read error. The chain couples TRBV29-1 to TRBJ2-5; tentative D call: TRBD1 (6 bases). The germline CDR1 and CDR2 sequences are SQVTM and ANQGSEA. The CDR3 loop spans 16 amino acids. The chain's CDR3 is CCTKPYLQTGQETQYF. CDR3 bases: TGCTGCACTAAGCCCTACCTCCAGACAGGTCAAGAGACTCAGTACTTC.

This clonotype was recorded once. The chain recombines TRBV5-4 with TRBJ2-3; possibly TRBD2 for D (6 bases). This CDR3 comprises 15 residues. Germline V gene sequence: CDR1 SGHNT, CDR2 YYREEE (reference sequence). Trimming pared 4 bases from V and 6 bases from J, leaving 18 bases between. The CDR3 reads CASSGGVGGRDTQYF. CDR3 bases: TGTGCCAGCAGCGGTGGGGTCGGGGGTCGGGATACGCAGTATTTT.

Regarding this clonotype: The junction shows a germline mismatch at one end, possibly a read error. V is TRBV11-2 and J is TRBJ1-2; possible D gene TRBD1, 5 bases. Germline V gene sequence: CDR1 SGHAT, CDR2 FQNNGV. The length of the CDR3 is 13 residues. CDR3 nucleotide sequence: TGTGCCAGCAGCTCAGATAGAAGGGGTGGCTACATCTTC. Translated: CASSSDRRGGYIF.

Of note for this clonotype: A much more abundant neighbour one base away suggests this may be a read error. The rearrangement uses TRBV24-1 and TRBJ2-3; no clear D. The CDR3 is 16 residues long. Looked up from germline, CDR1 is KGHDR and CDR2 is SFDVKD. CDR3 coding DNA: TGTGCCACCAGTGATCCGAGAGGCCTATTTACAGATACGCAGGATTTT. Amino acid sequence: CATSDPRGLFTDTQDF.

The V and J genes are TRBV6-2 or TRBV6-3 and TRBJ2-2; D uncertain. The CDR3 consists of 18 residues. CDR1 is MNHEY, CDR2 SVGEGT, per germline. Trimming stripped 5 bases from V and 5 bases from J, with 24 bases between. CDR3 residues: CASSHFANGRAGTGELFF. CDR3 coding DNA: TGTGCCAGCAGTCATTTTGCTAACGGAAGGGCCGGTACCGGGGAGCTGTTTTTT.

V gene TRBV2 combines with J gene TRBJ2-3; maybe TRBD2 (6 bases). Trimming left V 3 bases short and J 1 base short, with 8 bases between. This CDR3 comprises 14 residues. Germline V lookup: CDR1 SNHLY, CDR2 FYNNEI. CDR3 sequence reads: CASSEDYRTDTQYF. CDR3 bases: TGTGCCAGCAGTGAGGACTATCGCACAGATACGCAGTATTTT.

Notes on this clonotype: At one end, the junction sequence differs from germline, possibly due to a read error. The chain combines TRBV4-2 with TRBJ1-2, with TRBD1 as a possible D gene (5 bases). Per the germline V gene, CDR1 is LGHNA and CDR2 is YNFKEQ. The CDR3 runs 14 residues. The CDR3 loop is CASGQAGRGYSYTF. In nucleotides, the CDR3 is TGTGCCAGCGGCCAAGCCGGGAGGGGCTATAGCTACACCTTC.

Remarks on this clonotype: One base away lies a much larger clone, so this may be a sequencing read error. The chain joins TRBV5-1 to TRBJ2-7; 9 bases are shared with TRBD2. Germline lookup yields CDR1 SGHRS and CDR2 YFSETQ. The CDR3 is 14 amino acids. Trimming took 0 bases from V and 9 from J; bases not matched to a gene: 7. The CDR3, as DNA: TGCGCCAGCAGCTTGGATCTAGCGGGGCGCGGGCAGTACTTC. The encoded protein is CASSLDLAGRGQYF.

Worth noting for this clonotype: A clone one base away is much larger, so this may be a read error. The chain couples TRBV20-1 to TRBJ1-2, with a tentative D call TRBD1 (5 bases). Germline V gene sequence: CDR1 DFQATT, CDR2 SNEGSKA (reference sequence). CDR3 length: 14 residues. The CDR3 DNA is TGCAATGCTAGATCCCAGGGAGTAAACTATGGCTACACCTTC. Translation gives CNARSQGVNYGYTF.

To note about this clonotype: An end of the junction differs from the germline gene, which may be a read error. The V call is TRBV10-3, the J call TRBJ1-2; possibly TRBD1 for D (6 bases). This CDR3 has 16 residues. Germline values: CDR1 ENHRY, CDR2 SYGVKD. CDR3: CSISSLSQGPSHGYTF. DNA of the CDR3: TGTTCCATCAGTTCCCTCTCACAGGGACCGTCCCATGGCTACACATTC.

The chain combines TRBV6-5 with TRBJ2-6, with 11 bases identical to TRBD1. The germline gives CDR1 MNHEY, CDR2 SVGAGI. After removal of 5 bases from V and 6 bases from J, the junction contained 6 bases not matched to a gene. This CDR3 has 16 residues. This CDR3 is CASSRTGGPEANVLTF. CDR3 in DNA: TGTGCCAGCAGTAGGACAGGGGGCCCTGAGGCCAACGTCCTGACTTTC.

This clonotype appeared once. At one of its ends the junction is not consistent with the germline gene, which may arise from a read error. The genes are TRBV28 and TRBJ1-6; maybe TRBD1 (6 bases). CDR3 size: 12 residues. Germline CDR1 is MDHEN and CDR2 is SYDVKM. This CDR3 reads CVSREGDSPLHF. The CDR3 DNA is TGTGTCAGCAGAGAGGGGGACTCACCCCTCCACTTT.

This clonotype was detected once. One end of the junction is discordant with germline, which a read error may explain. The V and J genes are TRBV14 and TRBJ2-1; maybe TRBD2 (6 bases). This CDR3 region has 13 residues. CDR1 is SGHDN and CDR2 is FVKESK in the germline V gene. CDR3 nucleotide sequence: TGTGTCAGCAAACATGCCCGGGGGAATGAGCAGTTCTTC. Encoded protein: CVSKHARGNEQFF.

As to this clonotype: The germline gene is not matched at one end of the junction; a read error may be the cause. The chain couples TRBV11-2 to TRBJ1-1, with D possibly TRBD1 on 6 matching bases. The CDR3 extends over 14 amino acids. The germline V gene encodes CDR1 SGHAT and CDR2 FQNNGV. CDR3 DNA: TGTGCCGGCAGCTTCGGCGGGGGCCGGACTGAAGTATTCTTT. This gives the protein CAGSFGGGRTEVFF.

Turning to this clonotype: Relative to the germline gene, one junction end is altered; a read error may explain this. This rearrangement joins TRBV11-2 to TRBJ2-1, with TRBD2 matching 8 bases. CDR1 SGHAT and CDR2 FQNNGV come from the germline V gene. The CDR3 is 15 residues long. The CDR3 region has the DNA TGTGCCAACAGCTTGTGTCGGGGGGGCTACAATGGGCAGTTCTTC. Translation: CANSLCRGGYNGQFF.

The count of this clonotype is one. The gene calls are TRBV7-8 and TRBJ2-7; D gene uncertain. The CDR3 runs 14 residues. The germline gives CDR1 SGHVS, CDR2 FQNEAQ. V was trimmed by 5 bases and J by 2 bases, leaving 13 bases between them. The chain's CDR3 is CASSIGSGPYEQYF. The DNA of the CDR3 is TGTGCCAGCAGCATAGGATCGGGCCCCTACGAGCAGTACTTC.